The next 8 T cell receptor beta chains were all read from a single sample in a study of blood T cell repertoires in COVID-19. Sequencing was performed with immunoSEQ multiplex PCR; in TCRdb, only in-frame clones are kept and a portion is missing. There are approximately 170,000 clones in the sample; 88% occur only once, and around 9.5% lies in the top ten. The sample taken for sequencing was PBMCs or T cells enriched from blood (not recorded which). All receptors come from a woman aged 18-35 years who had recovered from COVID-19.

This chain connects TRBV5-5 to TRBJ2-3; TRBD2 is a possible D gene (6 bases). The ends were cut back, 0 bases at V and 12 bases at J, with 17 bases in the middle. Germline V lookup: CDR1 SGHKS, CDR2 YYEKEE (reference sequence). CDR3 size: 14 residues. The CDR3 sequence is CASSLGTTYVEQYF. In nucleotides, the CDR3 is TGTGCCAGCAGCTTGGGGACTACATACGTAGAACAGTATTTT.

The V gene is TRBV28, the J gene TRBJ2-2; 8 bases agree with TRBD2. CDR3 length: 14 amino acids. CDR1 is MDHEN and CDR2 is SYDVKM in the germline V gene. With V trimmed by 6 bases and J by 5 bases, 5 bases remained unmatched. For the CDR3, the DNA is TGTGCCAGCAGCCTACTAGCGGAGACCGGGGAGCTGTTTTTT. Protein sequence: CASSLLAETGELFF. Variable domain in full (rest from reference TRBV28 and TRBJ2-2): DVKVTQSSRYLVKRTGEKVFLECVQDMDHENMFWYRQDPGLGLRLIYFSYDVKMKEKGDIPEGYSVSREKKERFSLILESASTNQTSMYLCASSLLAETGELFFGEGSRLTVL.

This CDR3 is CASSFGQEDPYEQYF. The CDR3, as DNA: TGTGCCAGCAGCTTTGGACAGGAAGACCCCTACGAGCAGTACTTC. The chain employs TRBV5-5 and TRBJ2-7; the match to TRBD1 covers 7 bases. This CDR3 comprises 15 residues. Germline lookup yields CDR1 SGHKS and CDR2 YYEKEE (reference sequence). V trimming: 2 bases; J trimming: 2 bases; junction bases outside the gene matches: 7.

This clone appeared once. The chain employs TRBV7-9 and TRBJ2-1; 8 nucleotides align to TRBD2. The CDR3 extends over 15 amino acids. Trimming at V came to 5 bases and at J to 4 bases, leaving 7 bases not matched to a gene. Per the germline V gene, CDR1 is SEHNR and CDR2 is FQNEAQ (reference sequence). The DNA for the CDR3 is TGTGCCAGCAGCCCCGGGGGGGGGACGTACAATGAGCAGTTCTTC. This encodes CASSPGGGTYNEQFF.

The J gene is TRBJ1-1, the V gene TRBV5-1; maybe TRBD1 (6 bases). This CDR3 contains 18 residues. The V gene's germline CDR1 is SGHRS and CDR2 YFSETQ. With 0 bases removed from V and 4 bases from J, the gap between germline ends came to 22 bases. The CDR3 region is CASSLVAGGTGFGTEAFF. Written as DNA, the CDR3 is TGCGCCAGCAGCTTGGTGGCGGGGGGCACAGGGTTCGGCACTGAAGCTTTCTTT.

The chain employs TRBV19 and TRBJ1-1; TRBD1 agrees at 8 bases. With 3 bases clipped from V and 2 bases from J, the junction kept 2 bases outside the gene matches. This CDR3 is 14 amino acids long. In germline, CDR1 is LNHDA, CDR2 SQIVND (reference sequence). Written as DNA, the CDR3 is TGTGCCAGTAGTATGGACAGGGCAAACACTGAAGCTTTCTTT. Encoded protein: CASSMDRANTEAFF.

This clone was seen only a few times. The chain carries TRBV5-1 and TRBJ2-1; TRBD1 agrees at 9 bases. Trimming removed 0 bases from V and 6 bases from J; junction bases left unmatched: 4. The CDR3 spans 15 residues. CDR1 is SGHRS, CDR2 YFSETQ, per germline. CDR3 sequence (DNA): TGCGCCAGCAGCTTGGGACAGGGGGTTCTCAATGAGCAGTTCTTC. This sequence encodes CASSLGQGVLNEQFF.

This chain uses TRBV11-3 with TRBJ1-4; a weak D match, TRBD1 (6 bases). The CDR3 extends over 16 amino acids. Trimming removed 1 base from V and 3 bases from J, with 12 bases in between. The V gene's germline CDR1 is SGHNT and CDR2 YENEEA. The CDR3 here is CASSLGRTVANEKLFF. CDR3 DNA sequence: TGTGCCAGCAGCTTAGGGAGGACAGTCGCTAATGAAAAACTGTTTTTT.